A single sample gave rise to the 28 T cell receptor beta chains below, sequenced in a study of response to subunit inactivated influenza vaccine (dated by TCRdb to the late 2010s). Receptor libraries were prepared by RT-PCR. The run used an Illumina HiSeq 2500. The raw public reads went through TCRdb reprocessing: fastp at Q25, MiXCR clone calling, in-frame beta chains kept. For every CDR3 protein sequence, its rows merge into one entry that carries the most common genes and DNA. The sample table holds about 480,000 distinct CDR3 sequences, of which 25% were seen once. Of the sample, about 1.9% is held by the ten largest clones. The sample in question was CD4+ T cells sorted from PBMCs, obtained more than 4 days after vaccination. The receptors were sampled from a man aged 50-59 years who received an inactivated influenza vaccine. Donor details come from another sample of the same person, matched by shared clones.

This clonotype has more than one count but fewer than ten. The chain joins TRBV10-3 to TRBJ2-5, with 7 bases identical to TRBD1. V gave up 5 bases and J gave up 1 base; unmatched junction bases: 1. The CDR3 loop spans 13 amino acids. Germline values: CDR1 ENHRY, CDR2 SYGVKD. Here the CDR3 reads CAISTGVQETQYF. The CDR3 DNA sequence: TGTGCCATCAGTACAGGGGTCCAAGAGACCCAGTACTTC.

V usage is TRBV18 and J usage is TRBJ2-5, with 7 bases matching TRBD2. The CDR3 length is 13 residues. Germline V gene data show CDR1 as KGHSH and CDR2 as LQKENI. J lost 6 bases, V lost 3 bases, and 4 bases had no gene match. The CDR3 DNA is TGTGCCAGCTCACCCGAGCGGGAACAGACCCAGTACTTC. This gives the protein CASSPEREQTQYF.

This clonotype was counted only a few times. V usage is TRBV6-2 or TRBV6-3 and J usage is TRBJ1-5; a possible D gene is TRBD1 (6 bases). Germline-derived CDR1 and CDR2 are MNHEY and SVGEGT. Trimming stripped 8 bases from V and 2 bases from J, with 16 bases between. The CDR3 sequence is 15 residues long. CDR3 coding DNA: TGTGCCAGCCTTGGGGGCCCCTTAGGCAATCAGCCCCAGCATTTT. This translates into CASLGGPLGNQPQHF.

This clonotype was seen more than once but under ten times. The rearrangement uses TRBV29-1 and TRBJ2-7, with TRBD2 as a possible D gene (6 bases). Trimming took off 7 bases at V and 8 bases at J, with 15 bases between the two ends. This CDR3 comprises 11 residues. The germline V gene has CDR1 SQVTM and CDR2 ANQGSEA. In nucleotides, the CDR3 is TGCAGCGGGGAGGCCCAGGGAAAGCAGTACTTC. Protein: CSGEAQGKQYF.

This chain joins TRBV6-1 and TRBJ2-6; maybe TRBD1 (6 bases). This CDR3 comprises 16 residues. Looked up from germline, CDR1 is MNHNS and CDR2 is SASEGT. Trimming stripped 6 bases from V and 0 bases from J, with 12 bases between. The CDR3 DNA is TGTGCCAGCAGGGATCTAGGGGGCTCTGGGGCCAACGTCCTGACTTTC. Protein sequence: CASRDLGGSGANVLTF.

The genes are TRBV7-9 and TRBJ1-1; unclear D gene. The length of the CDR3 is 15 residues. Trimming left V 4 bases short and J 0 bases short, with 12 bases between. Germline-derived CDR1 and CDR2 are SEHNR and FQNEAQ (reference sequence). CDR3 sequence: CASSSRGSMNTEAFF. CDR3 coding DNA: TGTGCCAGCAGCTCGAGAGGATCTATGAACACTGAAGCTTTCTTT.

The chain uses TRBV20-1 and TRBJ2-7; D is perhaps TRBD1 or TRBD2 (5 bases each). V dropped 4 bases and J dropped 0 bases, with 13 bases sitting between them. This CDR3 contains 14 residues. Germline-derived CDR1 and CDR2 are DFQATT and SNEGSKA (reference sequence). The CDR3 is CSAIGTLGSYEQYF. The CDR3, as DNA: TGCAGTGCTATCGGGACCCTCGGCTCCTACGAGCAGTACTTC.

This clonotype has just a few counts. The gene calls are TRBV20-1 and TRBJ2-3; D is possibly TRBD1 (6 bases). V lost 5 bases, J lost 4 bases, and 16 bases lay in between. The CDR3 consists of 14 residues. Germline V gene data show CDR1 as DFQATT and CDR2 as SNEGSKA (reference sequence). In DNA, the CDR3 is TGCAGTGCTCCTCACCCCTACAGGGCAGATACGCAGTATTTT. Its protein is CSAPHPYRADTQYF.

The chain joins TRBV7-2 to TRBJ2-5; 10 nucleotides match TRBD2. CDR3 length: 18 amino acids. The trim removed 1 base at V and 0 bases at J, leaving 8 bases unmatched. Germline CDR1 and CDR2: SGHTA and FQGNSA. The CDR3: CASSLGRLAGEYQETQYF. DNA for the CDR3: TGTGCCAGCAGCTTAGGGCGGCTAGCGGGGGAGTACCAAGAGACCCAGTACTTC.

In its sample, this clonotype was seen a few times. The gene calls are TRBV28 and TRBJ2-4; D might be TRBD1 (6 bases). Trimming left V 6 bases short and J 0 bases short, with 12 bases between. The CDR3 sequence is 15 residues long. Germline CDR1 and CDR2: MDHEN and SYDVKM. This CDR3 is CASRLLTGAKNIQYF. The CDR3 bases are TGTGCCAGCAGACTACTGACAGGAGCCAAAAACATTCAGTACTTC.

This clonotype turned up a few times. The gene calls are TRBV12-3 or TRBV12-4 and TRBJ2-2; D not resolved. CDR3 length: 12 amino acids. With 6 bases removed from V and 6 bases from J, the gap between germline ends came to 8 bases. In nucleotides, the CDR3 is TGTGCCAGCAGACCACCATCCGGGGAGCTGTTTTTT. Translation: CASRPPSGELFF.

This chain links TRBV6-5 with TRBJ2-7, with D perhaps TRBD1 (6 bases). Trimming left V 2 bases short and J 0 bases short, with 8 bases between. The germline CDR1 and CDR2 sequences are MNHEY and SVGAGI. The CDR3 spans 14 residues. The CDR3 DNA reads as TGTGCCAGCAGTTACATGGACAGCTCCTACGAGCAGTACTTC. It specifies CASSYMDSSYEQYF.

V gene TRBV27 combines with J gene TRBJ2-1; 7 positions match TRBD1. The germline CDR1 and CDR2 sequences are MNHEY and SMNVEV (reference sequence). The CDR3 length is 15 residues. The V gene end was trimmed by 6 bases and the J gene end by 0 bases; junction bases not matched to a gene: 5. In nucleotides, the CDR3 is TGTGCCAGCAGCGAGGGGGCTTTCTCCTACAATGAGCAGTTCTTC. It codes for CASSEGAFSYNEQFF.

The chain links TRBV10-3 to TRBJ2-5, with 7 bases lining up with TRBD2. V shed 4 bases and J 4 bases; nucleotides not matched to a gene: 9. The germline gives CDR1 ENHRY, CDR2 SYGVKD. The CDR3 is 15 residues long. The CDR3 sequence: CAISGGSGITETQYF. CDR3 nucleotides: TGTGCCATCAGTGGGGGAAGCGGGATTACAGAGACCCAGTACTTC.

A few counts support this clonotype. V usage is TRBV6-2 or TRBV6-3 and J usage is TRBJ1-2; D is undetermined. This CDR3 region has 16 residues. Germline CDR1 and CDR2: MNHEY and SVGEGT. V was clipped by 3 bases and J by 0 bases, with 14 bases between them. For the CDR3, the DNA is TGTGCCAGCAGTTATTCGAGTCGGATGTCTAACTATGGCTACACCTTC. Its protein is CASSYSSRMSNYGYTF.

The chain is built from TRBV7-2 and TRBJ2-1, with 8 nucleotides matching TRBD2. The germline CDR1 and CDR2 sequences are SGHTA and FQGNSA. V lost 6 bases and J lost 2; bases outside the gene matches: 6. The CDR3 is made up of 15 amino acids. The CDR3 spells CASREGLVPYNEQFF. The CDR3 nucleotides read TGTGCCAGCAGAGAGGGACTAGTCCCCTACAATGAGCAGTTCTTC.

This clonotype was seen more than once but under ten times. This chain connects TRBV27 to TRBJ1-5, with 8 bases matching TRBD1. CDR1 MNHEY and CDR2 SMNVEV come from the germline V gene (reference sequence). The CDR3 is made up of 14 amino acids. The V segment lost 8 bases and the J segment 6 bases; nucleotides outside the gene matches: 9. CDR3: CASAPNRGAQPQHF. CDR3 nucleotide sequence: TGTGCCAGCGCCCCGAACAGGGGGGCTCAGCCCCAGCATTTT.

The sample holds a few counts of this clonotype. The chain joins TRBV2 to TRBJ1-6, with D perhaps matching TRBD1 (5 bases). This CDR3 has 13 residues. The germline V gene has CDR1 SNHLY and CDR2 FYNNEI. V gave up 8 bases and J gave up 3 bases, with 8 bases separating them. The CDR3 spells CASSTDYNSPLHF. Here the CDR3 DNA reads TGTGCCAGCTCGACAGACTATAATTCACCCCTCCACTTT. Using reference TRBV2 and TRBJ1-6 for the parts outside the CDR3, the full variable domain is EPEVTQTPSHQVTQMGQEVILRCVPISNHLYFYWYRQILGQKVEFLVSFYNNEISEKSEIFDDQFSVERPDGSNFTLKIRSTKLEDSAMYFCASSTDYNSPLHFGNGTRLTVT.

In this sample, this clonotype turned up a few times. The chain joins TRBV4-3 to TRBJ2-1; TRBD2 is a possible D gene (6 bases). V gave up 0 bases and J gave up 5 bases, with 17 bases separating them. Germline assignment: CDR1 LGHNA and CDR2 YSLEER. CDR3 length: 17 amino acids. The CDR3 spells CASSQELGGFTHNEQFF. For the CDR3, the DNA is TGCGCCAGCAGCCAAGAACTTGGAGGGTTTACTCACAATGAGCAGTTCTTC.

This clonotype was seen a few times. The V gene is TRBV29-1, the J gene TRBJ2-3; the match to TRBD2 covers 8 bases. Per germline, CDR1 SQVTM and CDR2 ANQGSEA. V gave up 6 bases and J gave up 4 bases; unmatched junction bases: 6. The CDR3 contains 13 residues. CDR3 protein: CSVLAGPSDTQYF. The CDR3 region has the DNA TGCAGCGTCTTAGCGGGACCGTCAGATACGCAGTATTTT.

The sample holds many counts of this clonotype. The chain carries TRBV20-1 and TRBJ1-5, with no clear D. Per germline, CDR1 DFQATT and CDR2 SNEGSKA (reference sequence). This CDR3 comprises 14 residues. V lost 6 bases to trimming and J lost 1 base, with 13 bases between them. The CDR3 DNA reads TGCAGTGCGGATTCAAGAGGGAGCAATCAGCCCCAGCATTTT. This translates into CSADSRGSNQPQHF.

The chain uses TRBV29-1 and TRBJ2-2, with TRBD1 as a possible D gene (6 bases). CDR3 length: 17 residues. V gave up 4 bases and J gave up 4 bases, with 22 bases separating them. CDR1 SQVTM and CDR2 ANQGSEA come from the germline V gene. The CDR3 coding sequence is TGCAGCGTTGTCCCGACAGGAAACCCCTCGTCCACCGGGGAGCTGTTTTTT. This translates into CSVVPTGNPSSTGELFF.

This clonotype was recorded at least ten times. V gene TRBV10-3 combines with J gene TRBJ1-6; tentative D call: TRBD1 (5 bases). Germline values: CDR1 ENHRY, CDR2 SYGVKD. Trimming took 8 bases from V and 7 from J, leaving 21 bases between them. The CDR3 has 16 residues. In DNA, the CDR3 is TGTGCCATCGCCCCATCCTCCGGGACTGAGAATTCACCCCTCCACTTT. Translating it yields CAIAPSSGTENSPLHF.

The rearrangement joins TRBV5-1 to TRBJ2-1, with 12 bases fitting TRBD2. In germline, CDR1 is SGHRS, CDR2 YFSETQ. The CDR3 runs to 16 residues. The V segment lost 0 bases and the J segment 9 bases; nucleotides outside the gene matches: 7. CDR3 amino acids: CASSLGSSGGALEQFF. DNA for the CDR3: TGCGCCAGCAGCTTGGGTTCTAGCGGGGGGGCCCTTGAGCAGTTCTTC.

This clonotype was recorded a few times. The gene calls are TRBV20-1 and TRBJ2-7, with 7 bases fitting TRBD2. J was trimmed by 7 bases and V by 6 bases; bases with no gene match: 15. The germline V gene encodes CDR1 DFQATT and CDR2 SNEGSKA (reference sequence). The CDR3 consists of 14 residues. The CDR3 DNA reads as TGCAGTGCCCCCCGTCTAGCGTGGGGAGGGGAGCAGTACTTC. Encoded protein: CSAPRLAWGGEQYF.

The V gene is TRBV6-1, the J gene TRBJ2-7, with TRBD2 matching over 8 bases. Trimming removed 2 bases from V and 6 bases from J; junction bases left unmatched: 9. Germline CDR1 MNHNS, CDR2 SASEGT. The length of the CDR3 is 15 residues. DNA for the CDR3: TGTGCCAGCAGTGAAAATCCGGGACTAGTGTTCGAGCAGTACTTC. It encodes CASSENPGLVFEQYF.

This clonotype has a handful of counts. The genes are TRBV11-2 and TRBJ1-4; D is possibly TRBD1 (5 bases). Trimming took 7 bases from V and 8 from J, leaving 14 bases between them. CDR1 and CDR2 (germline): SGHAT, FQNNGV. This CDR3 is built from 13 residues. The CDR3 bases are TGTGCCAGCACCCGGGACGGAAGGGAAAAACTGTTTTTT. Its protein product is CASTRDGREKLFF. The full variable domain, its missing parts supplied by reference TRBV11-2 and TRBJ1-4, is EAGVAQSPRYKIIEKRQSVAFWCNPISGHATLYWYQQILGQGPKLLIQFQNNGVVDDSQLPKDRFSAERLKGVDSTLKIQPAKLEDSAVYLCASTRDGREKLFFGSGTQLSVL.

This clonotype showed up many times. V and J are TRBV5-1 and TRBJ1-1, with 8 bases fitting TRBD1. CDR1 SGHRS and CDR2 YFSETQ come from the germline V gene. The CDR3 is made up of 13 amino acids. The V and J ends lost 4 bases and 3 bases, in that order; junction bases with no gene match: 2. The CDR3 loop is CASSPTGDTEAFF. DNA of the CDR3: TGCGCCAGCAGCCCGACAGGGGACACTGAAGCTTTCTTT.